These 23 T cell receptor beta chains were sequenced from one sample in a study of control samples from healthy donors and cancer patients. Repertoires were generated with immunoSEQ multiplex PCR, while TCRdb's copy carries only in-frame clones and drops some. Altogether more than 150,000 clones are present, about 93% being singletons, with the ten largest covering approximately 0.7%. Sequences were obtained from blood. The receptors were sampled from a woman in her 30s in good health.

The chain employs TRBV5-5 and TRBJ1-1; no clear D gene. There are 15 residues in the CDR3. Trimming pared 0 bases from V and 2 bases from J, leaving 11 bases between. The germline gives CDR1 SGHKS, CDR2 YYEKEE (reference sequence). CDR3 in DNA: TGTGCCAGCAGCTTGGGACTTGGGAGAAACACTGAAGCTTTCTTT. Translation: CASSLGLGRNTEAFF.

This clone has just a few counts. This chain uses TRBV5-5 with TRBJ1-6, with 7 bases lining up with TRBD1. CDR1 is SGHKS, CDR2 YYEKEE, per germline (reference sequence). CDR3 length: 15 amino acids. V lost 4 bases, J lost 7 bases, and 8 bases stayed unmatched. The CDR3 reads CASSGTGVGNSPLHF. CDR3 DNA: TGTGCCAGCAGCGGAACAGGGGTCGGGAATTCACCCCTCCACTTT.

The rearrangement joins TRBV7-9 to TRBJ2-1; maybe TRBD2 (5 bases). Germline loops: CDR1 SEHNR, CDR2 FQNEAQ (reference sequence). This CDR3 has 14 amino acids. V lost 6 bases and J 6 bases, leaving 15 bases between the germline ends. CDR3 sequence reads: CASSPTGLANEQFF. The DNA for the CDR3 is TGTGCCAGCAGTCCTACTGGCCTAGCCAATGAGCAGTTCTTC. Based on the CDR3 plus reference TRBV7-9 and TRBJ2-1, the full variable domain is DTGVSQNPRHKITKRGQNVTFRCDPISEHNRLYWYRQTLGQGPEFLTYFQNEAQLEKSRLLSDRFSAERPKGSFSTLEIQRTEQGDSAMYLCASSPTGLANEQFFGPGTRLTVL.

A single count supports this clone. The J gene is TRBJ2-5, the V gene TRBV13; TRBD2 might be the D (7 bases). There are 14 residues in the CDR3. Trimming pared 6 bases from V and 3 bases from J, leaving 14 bases between. Germline CDR1 is PRHDT and CDR2 is FYEKMQ (reference sequence). This CDR3 is CASRTSGGKETQYF. For the CDR3, the DNA is TGTGCCAGCAGGACCTCGGGGGGCAAAGAGACCCAGTACTTC. Full variable domain (remainder filled in from reference TRBV13 and TRBJ2-5): AAGVIQSPRHLIKEKRETATLKCYPIPRHDTVYWYQQGPGQDPQFLISFYEKMQSDKGSIPDRFSAQQFSDYHSELNMSSLELGDSALYFCASRTSGGKETQYFGPGTRLLVL.

V and J are TRBV14 and TRBJ1-3; D is possibly TRBD1 (5 bases). The CDR3 loop spans 16 amino acids. Trimming cost V 2 bases and J 3 bases, with 14 bases left between them. Per germline, CDR1 SGHDN and CDR2 FVKESK. In DNA, the CDR3 is TGTGCCAGCAGCCAACTAGCAGGGCCCTTTGGAAACACCATATATTTT. It codes for CASSQLAGPFGNTIYF. The full variable domain, rest sourced from reference TRBV14 and TRBJ1-3, is EAGVTQFPSHSVIEKGQTVTLRCDPISGHDNLYWYRRVMGKEIKFLLHFVKESKQDESGMPNNRFLAERTGGTYSTLKVQPAELEDSGVYFCASSQLAGPFGNTIYFGEGSWLTVV.

The V and J genes are TRBV28 and TRBJ2-1; 7 bases map to TRBD1. Unmatched junction bases numbered 13, after V lost 5 bases and J lost 3 bases. Germline CDR1 is MDHEN and CDR2 is SYDVKM. This CDR3 has 17 amino acids. The CDR3 DNA is TGTGCCAGCAGTCGCTCGGTTGAGGGGGCGTTCTACAATGAGCAGTTCTTC. It codes for CASSRSVEGAFYNEQFF.

The CDR3 coding sequence is TGTGCCAGCAGTTTTGGACGGTTGAACACTGAAGCTTTCTTT. Its translation is CASSFGRLNTEAFF. This sequence joins TRBV5-6 and TRBJ1-1, with unresolved D. CDR1 and CDR2 (germline): SGHDT, YYEEEE. V was trimmed by 5 bases and J by 0 bases, leaving 11 bases between them. The CDR3 covers 14 residues.

The DNA of the CDR3 is TGCGCCAGTCGACAGGGGGCTACAGAGACCCAGTACTTC. This encodes CASRQGATETQYF. The chain has TRBV10-2 and TRBJ2-5; 10 nucleotides match TRBD1. V gave up 9 bases and J gave up 4 bases; unmatched junction bases: 5. CDR1 is WSHSY, CDR2 SAAADI, per germline. The CDR3 is 13 residues long.

About this clone: The identical CDR3 is also encoded by other nucleotide sequences in the sample. This rearrangement joins TRBV12-3 or TRBV12-4 to TRBJ2-5; D unresolved. This CDR3 is built from 11 residues. Trimming left V 2 bases short and J 3 bases short, with 1 base between. The CDR3 reads CASSLKETQYF. CDR3 DNA: TGTGCCAGCAGTTTAAAAGAGACCCAGTACTTC.

This clone appeared a few times. The rearrangement links TRBV6-1 to TRBJ2-5, with 9 bases that match TRBD2. CDR3 size: 15 residues. Germline CDR1 is MNHNS and CDR2 is SASEGT. Losses at the gene ends were 2 bases for V and 9 bases for J; bases not matched to a gene: 10. This CDR3 is CASSELVLAGPPQYF. The CDR3 nucleotides read TGTGCCAGCAGTGAATTGGTACTAGCGGGCCCGCCCCAGTACTTC.

This clone was detected only a few times. The chain recombines TRBV2 with TRBJ2-7; D is ambiguous. CDR3 size: 13 residues. CDR1 and CDR2 from the germline V gene are SNHLY and FYNNEI. Trimming shortened V by 7 bases and J by 4 bases, and 14 bases separated the two germline ends. CDR3 sequence: CASTKGDGYEQYF. In DNA form, the CDR3 reads TGTGCCAGCACGAAGGGTGACGGGTACGAGCAGTACTTC. The variable domain in full, completed from reference TRBV2 and TRBJ2-7, reads EPEVTQTPSHQVTQMGQEVILRCVPISNHLYFYWYRQILGQKVEFLVSFYNNEISEKSEIFDDQFSVERPDGSNFTLKIRSTKLEDSAMYFCASTKGDGYEQYFGPGTRLTVT.

The V call is TRBV5-6, the J call TRBJ2-1, with TRBD1 identical over 9 bases. Germline loops: CDR1 SGHDT, CDR2 YYEEEE. The CDR3 runs to 15 residues. V trimming: 4 bases; J trimming: 4 bases; junction bases outside the gene matches: 6. Here the CDR3 DNA reads TGTGCCAGCAGCGTACAGGGGGCGCTTTACAATGAGCAGTTCTTC. Translating it yields CASSVQGALYNEQFF. Drawing the rest from reference TRBV5-6 and TRBJ2-1, the complete variable domain is DAGVTQSPTHLIKTRGQQVTLRCSPKSGHDTVSWYQQALGQGPQFIFQYYEEEERQRGNFPDRFSGHQFPNYSSELNVNALLLGDSALYLCASSVQGALYNEQFFGPGTRLTVL.

The chain combines TRBV9 with TRBJ1-1; 8 positions agree with TRBD1. This CDR3 contains 13 residues. V shed 3 bases and J 4 bases; nucleotides not matched to a gene: 2. The germline V gene encodes CDR1 SGDLS and CDR2 YYNGEE. This chain's CDR3 is CASSETGVTEAFF. CDR3 nucleotides: TGTGCCAGCAGCGAGACAGGGGTCACTGAAGCTTTCTTT.

This chain connects TRBV19 to TRBJ2-7; TRBD1 matches 9 bases. Trimming cost V 2 bases and J 1 base; bases outside gene matches: 9. CDR3 length equals 17 residues. From germline, CDR1 is LNHDA and CDR2 SQIVND (reference sequence). The CDR3 DNA sequence: TGTGCCAGTAGTATATACCCGCCGGGACAGGGTTCCTACGAGCAGTACTTC. Protein: CASSIYPPGQGSYEQYF.

The chain links TRBV14 to TRBJ1-4; D gene ambiguous. The CDR3 is 15 residues long. V was trimmed by 1 base and J by 5 bases, leaving 11 bases between them. CDR1 is SGHDN and CDR2 is FVKESK in the germline V gene. CDR3 sequence (DNA): TGTGCCAGCAGCCAAGTCAAGGGCCTCAATGAAAAACTGTTTTTT. Amino acids: CASSQVKGLNEKLFF.

The V call is TRBV24-1, the J call TRBJ2-1; 9 bases line up with TRBD1. The junction had 6 bases not matched to a gene; V was cut back by 3 bases and J by 4 bases. Germline CDR1 KGHDR, CDR2 SFDVKD. The CDR3 covers 16 residues. CDR3: CATSDSWGQGYNEQFF. Written as DNA, the CDR3 is TGTGCCACCAGTGATAGCTGGGGACAGGGATACAATGAGCAGTTCTTC.

The rearrangement uses TRBV19 and TRBJ1-6; 9 bases are a match to TRBD1. The CDR3 runs to 14 residues. V shed 4 bases and J 9 bases; nucleotides not matched to a gene: 4. In germline, CDR1 is LNHDA, CDR2 SQIVND (reference sequence). As DNA, the CDR3 is TGTGCCAGTAGTACGGGACAGGGTCTTTCACCCCTCCACTTT. This codes for CASSTGQGLSPLHF. The full variable domain, in which reference TRBV19 and TRBJ1-6 provide the parts outside the CDR3, is DGGITQSPKYLFRKEGQNVTLSCEQNLNHDAMYWYRQDPGQGLRLIYYSQIVNDFQKGDIAEGYSVSREKKESFPLTVTSAQKNPTAFYLCASSTGQGLSPLHFGNGTRLTVT.

The chain carries TRBV7-2 and TRBJ2-2, with a possible D match to TRBD1 (5 bases). Germline V gene data show CDR1 as SGHTA and CDR2 as FQGNSA. Trimming took off 2 bases at V and 4 bases at J, with 11 bases between the two ends. The CDR3 has 15 amino acids. CDR3 amino acids: CASSLLQGRTGELFF. CDR3 sequence (DNA): TGTGCCAGCAGCTTACTCCAGGGCCGCACCGGGGAGCTGTTTTTT. Full variable domain (remainder filled in from reference TRBV7-2 and TRBJ2-2): GAGVSQSPSNKVTEKGKDVELRCDPISGHTALYWYRQSLGQGLEFLIYFQGNSAPDKSGLPSDRFSAERTGGSVSTLTIQRTQQEDSAVYLCASSLLQGRTGELFFGEGSRLTVL.

The gene calls are TRBV27 and TRBJ1-5, with 8 bases aligning to TRBD1. Trimming cost V 5 bases and J 7 bases; bases outside gene matches: 10. Germline CDR1 MNHEY, CDR2 SMNVEV (reference sequence). CDR3 length: 15 residues. CDR3 sequence reads: CASSPRQGLRQPQHF. The CDR3 coding sequence is TGTGCCAGCAGTCCAAGACAGGGGCTCCGCCAGCCCCAGCATTTT.

This clone was counted a few times. The rearrangement uses TRBV5-6 and TRBJ2-1, with 10 bases lining up with TRBD2. The germline gives CDR1 SGHDT, CDR2 YYEEEE. V was pared by 9 bases and J by 0 bases, with 9 bases of the junction left unmatched. CDR3 length: 16 residues. The CDR3 reads CATKGASGSSYNEQFF. The DNA of the CDR3 is TGTGCCACTAAAGGGGCTAGCGGGAGCTCCTACAATGAGCAGTTCTTC.

J is TRBJ2-6 and V is TRBV6-6; no firm D call. Germline V gives CDR1 MNHNY, CDR2 SVGAGI (reference sequence). V was trimmed by 0 bases and J by 3 bases, leaving 0 bases between them. There are 13 residues in the CDR3. The CDR3 spells CASSYSGANVLTF. The CDR3 bases are TGTGCCAGCAGTTACTCTGGGGCCAACGTCCTGACTTTC.

This clone was picked up a small number of times. The chain links TRBV30 to TRBJ2-2; D is unresolved. V was pared by 2 bases and J by 2 bases, with 6 bases between. Germline CDR1 reads GTSNPN; CDR2 reads SVGIG (reference sequence). The CDR3 covers 13 residues. The CDR3 bases are TGTGCCTGGAGTAGCGCCAACACCGGGGAGCTGTTTTTT. Translated, it gives CAWSSANTGELFF.

This clone occurred once. This chain uses TRBV29-1 with TRBJ2-1; D remains ambiguous. V dropped 4 bases and J dropped 7 bases, with 17 bases sitting between them. The length of the CDR3 is 14 residues. The germline V gene encodes CDR1 SQVTM and CDR2 ANQGSEA. The CDR3 loop is CSVGASGLWNEQFF. CDR3 nucleotides: TGCAGCGTTGGGGCAAGTGGCCTTTGGAATGAGCAGTTCTTC.